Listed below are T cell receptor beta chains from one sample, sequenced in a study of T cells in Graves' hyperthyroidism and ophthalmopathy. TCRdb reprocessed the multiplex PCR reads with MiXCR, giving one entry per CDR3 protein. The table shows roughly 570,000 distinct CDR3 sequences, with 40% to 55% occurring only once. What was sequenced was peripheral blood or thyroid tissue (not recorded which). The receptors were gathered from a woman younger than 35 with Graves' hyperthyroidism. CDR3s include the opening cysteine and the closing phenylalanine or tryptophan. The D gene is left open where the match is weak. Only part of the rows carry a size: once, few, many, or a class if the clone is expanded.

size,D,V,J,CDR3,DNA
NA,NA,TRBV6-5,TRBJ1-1,CASSYAAVSNTEAFF,TGTGCCAGCAGTTACGCGGCGGTATCGAACACTGAAGCTTTCTTT
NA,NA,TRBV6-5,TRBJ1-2,CASSRDSYTF,TGTGCCAGCAGTCGGGACAGCTACACCTTC
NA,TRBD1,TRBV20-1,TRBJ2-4,CSARGTGGNGNIQYF,TGCAGTGCTAGAGGGACAGGGGGGAACGGTAACATTCAGTACTTC
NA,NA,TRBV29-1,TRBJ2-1,CSVEAGQETQFF,TGCAGCGTTGAAGCGGGACAAGAGACCCAGTTCTTC
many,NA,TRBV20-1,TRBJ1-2,CSARDRRHGGGWGYTF,TGCAGTGCTAGAGATCGCCGGCATGGGGGGGGTTGGGGCTACACCTTC
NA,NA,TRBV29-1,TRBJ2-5,CSSRGPQETQYF,TGCAGCTCCCGGGGCCCCCAAGAGACCCAGTACTTC
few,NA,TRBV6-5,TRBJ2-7,CASSYSFQSEQYF,TGTGCCAGCAGTTACTCTTTCCAGAGCGAGCAGTACTTC
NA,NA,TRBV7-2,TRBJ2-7,CASSLSDTFEQYF,TGTGCCAGCAGTTTATCGGACACATTCGAGCAGTACTTC
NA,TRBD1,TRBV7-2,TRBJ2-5,CASSEGTVQPQYF,TGTGCCAGCAGCGAGGGGACAGTTCAGCCCCAGTACTTC
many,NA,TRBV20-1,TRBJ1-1,CSALQPMRAEAFF,TGCAGTGCGTTACAGCCTATGAGGGCTGAAGCTTTCTTT
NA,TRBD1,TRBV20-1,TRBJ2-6,CSASMQGANTGANVLTF,TGCAGTGCTAGTATGCAGGGGGCGAACACCGGGGCCAACGTCCTGACTTTC
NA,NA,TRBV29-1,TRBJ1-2,CSVATGNPYGYTF,TGCAGCGTGGCCACGGGGAATCCCTATGGCTACACCTTC
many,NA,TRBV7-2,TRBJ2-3,CASSTRTSTDTQYF,TGTGCCAGCAGCACCCGGACTAGCACAGATACGCAGTATTTT
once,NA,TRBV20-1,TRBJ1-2,CSAAGSNNYGYTF,TGCAGTGCTGCAGGGTCCAATAACTATGGCTACACCTTC
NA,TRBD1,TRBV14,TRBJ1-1,CASSGKTGLNTEAFF,TGTGCCAGCAGCGGTAAGACAGGGCTGAACACTGAAGCTTTCTTT
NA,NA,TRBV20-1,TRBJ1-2,CSARDEGREAGYTF,TGCAGTGCTAGAGATGAAGGCAGGGAAGCTGGCTACACCTTC
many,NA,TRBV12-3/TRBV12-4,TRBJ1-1,CASSLVRLEAFF,TGTGCCAGCAGTTTAGTAAGGCTTGAAGCTTTCTTT
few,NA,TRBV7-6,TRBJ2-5,CASRPGGGETQYF,TGTGCCAGCCGTCCCGGGGGAGGTGAGACCCAGTACTTC
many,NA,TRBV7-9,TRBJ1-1,CASSPSLTQISNTEAFF,TGTGCCAGCAGCCCTTCCTTGACACAGATTTCGAACACTGAAGCTTTCTTT
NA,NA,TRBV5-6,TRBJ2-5,CAGSLGQTQYF,TGTGCCGGCAGCTTGGGGCAGACCCAGTACTTC
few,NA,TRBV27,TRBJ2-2,CASSLGTWDTGELFF,TGTGCCAGCAGTTTGGGCACTTGGGACACCGGGGAGCTGTTTTTT
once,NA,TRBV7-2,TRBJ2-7,CASSFSLYGGPYEQYF,TGTGCCAGCAGCTTCTCCCTATACGGGGGACCCTACGAGCAGTACTTC
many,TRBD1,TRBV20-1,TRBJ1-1,CSARKGQLNTEAFF,TGCAGTGCTAGAAAGGGACAGTTGAACACTGAAGCTTTCTTT